The sequence of this TCR beta chain was determined in a study of T cell responses to AZD1222 COVID-19 vaccine. Study findings and constraints: Spike-specific TCR breadth and depth grew following two AZD1222 doses. Nearly half of unique spike-specific TCRs reportedly avoided B.1.351 and B.1.1.7 mutated regions. Regions 160-218 and 743-854 dominated among vaccine-associated CD4 TCRs spanning spike.

This CDR3 has 14 amino acids. Between the trimmed V and J ends, which lost 2 bases and 4 bases, there was a span of 11 bases. CDR1 and CDR2 (germline): SGHNT, YENEEA. Profiling relied on immunoSEQ multiplex PCR, and the TCRdb table lists in-frame clones only, not all of them. The sample has some 130,000 clones, around 93% seen once; the top ten hold 2.8%. Turning to this clone: Antigen specificity is unknown.

The gene calls are TRBV11-3 and TRBJ1-2, with D maybe TRBD1 (6 bases). This TCR came from an adult in good health. Specimen: peripheral blood, collected on day 0 of AZD1222 vaccination. The CDR3 DNA sequence: TGTGCCAGCAGCTTACCCGGACAGTCCTATGGCTACACCTTC. Its translation is CASSLPGQSYGYTF. Full variable domain (remainder filled in from reference TRBV11-3 and TRBJ1-2): EAGVVQSPRYKIIEKKQPVAFWCNPISGHNTLYWYLQNLGQGPELLIRYENEEAVDDSQLPKDRFSAERLKGVDSTLKIQPAELGDSAVYLCASSLPGQSYGYTFGSGTRLTVV.